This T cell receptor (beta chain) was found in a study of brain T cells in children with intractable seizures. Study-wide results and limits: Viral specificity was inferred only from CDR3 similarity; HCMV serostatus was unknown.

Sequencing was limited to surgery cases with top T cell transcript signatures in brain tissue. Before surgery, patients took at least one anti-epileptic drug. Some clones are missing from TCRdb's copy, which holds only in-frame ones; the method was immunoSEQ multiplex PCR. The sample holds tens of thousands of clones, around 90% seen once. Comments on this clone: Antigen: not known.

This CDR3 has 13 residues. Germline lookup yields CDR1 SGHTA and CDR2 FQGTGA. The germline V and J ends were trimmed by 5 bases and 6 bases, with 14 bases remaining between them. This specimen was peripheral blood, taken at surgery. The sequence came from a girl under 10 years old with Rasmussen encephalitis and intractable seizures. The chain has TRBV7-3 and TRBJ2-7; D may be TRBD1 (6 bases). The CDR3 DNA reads TGTGCCAGCAGCGCACAGGGTATGGGCGAGCAGTACTTC. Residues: CASSAQGMGEQYF.